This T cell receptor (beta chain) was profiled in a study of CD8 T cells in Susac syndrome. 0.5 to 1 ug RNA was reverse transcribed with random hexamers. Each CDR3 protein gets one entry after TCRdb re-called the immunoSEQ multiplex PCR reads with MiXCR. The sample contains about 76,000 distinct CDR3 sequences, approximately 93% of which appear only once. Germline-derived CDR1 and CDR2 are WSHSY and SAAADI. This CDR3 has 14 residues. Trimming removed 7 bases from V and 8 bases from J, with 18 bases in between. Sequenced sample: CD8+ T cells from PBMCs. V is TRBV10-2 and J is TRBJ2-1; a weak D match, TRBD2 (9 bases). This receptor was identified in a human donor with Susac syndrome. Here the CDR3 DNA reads TGCGCCAGCACAGGGGGCGGGGGGGCTCATGAGCAGTTCTTC. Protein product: CASTGGGGAHEQFF.